Listed here are 24 T cell receptor beta chains from one sample, sequenced in a study of cytomegalovirus exposure and HLA in healthy donors. The PCR ran on 60 Vbeta and 13 Jbeta primers. The method was immunoSEQ multiplex PCR; TCRdb's version includes in-frame clones alone and lacks a portion of them. The sample contains over 130,000 clones, roughly 90% of which appear only once. The specimen sequenced was PBMCs. The receptor source for this set is a woman between 40 and 55 years old in good health and CMV-seronegative.

The chain recombines TRBV11-2 with TRBJ1-2; 8 bases align to TRBD1. Germline values: CDR1 SGHAT, CDR2 FQNNGV. Germline trimming cut 6 bases from V and 5 bases from J; bases unmatched to any gene: 8. This CDR3 is built from 14 residues. Here the CDR3 reads CASRSTGEGYGYTF. CDR3 in DNA: TGTGCCAGCAGATCGACAGGGGAAGGATATGGCTACACCTTC.

This clone appeared once. This rearrangement joins TRBV7-6 to TRBJ2-7, with 7 bases lining up with TRBD2. Germline lookup yields CDR1 SGHVS and CDR2 FNYEAQ. The junction had 4 bases not matched to a gene; V was cut back by 9 bases and J by 2 bases. This CDR3 comprises 12 residues. The CDR3 loop reads CASGGDTYEQYF. The CDR3 nucleotides are TGTGCCAGTGGGGGGGATACCTACGAGCAGTACTTC. The whole variable domain, filled in from reference TRBV7-6 and TRBJ2-7, reads GAGVSQSPRYKVTKRGQDVALRCDPISGHVSLYWYRQALGQGPEFLTYFNYEAQQDKSGLPNDRFSAERPEGSISTLTIQRTEQRDSAMYRCASGGDTYEQYFGPGTRLTVT.

The chain uses TRBV10-3 and TRBJ2-5; a weak D match, TRBD2 (5 bases). The J call is uncertain, as TRBJ2-7 better fits the DNA end. Germline V gives CDR1 ENHRY, CDR2 SYGVKD. The CDR3 runs to 14 residues. DNA of the CDR3: TGTGCCATCAACGACTACCAGAGCTCCTACGAGCAGTACTTC. Translating gives CAINDYQSSYEQYF.

This clone has a single count. This CDR3 is CAWSRDYEQYF. CDR3 coding DNA: TGTGCCTGGAGCAGGGACTACGAGCAGTACTTC. The chain is built from TRBV30 and TRBJ2-7, with a weak D call TRBD1 (5 bases). CDR3 length equals 11 residues. Germline lookup yields CDR1 GTSNPN and CDR2 SVGIG (reference sequence). The ends were cut back, 3 bases at V and 3 bases at J, with 6 bases in the middle.

The chain has TRBV5-5 and TRBJ2-5; maybe TRBD2 (5 bases). Trimming took off 2 bases at V and 7 bases at J, with 15 bases between the two ends. The CDR3 consists of 14 residues. Germline V gene lookup returns CDR1 SGHKS and CDR2 YYEKEE (reference sequence). In DNA form, the CDR3 reads TGTGCCAGCAGCTTCGAGAGACCCGAGGGGACCCAGTACTTC. Residues: CASSFERPEGTQYF.

The genes are TRBV25-1 and TRBJ1-1; 8 bases are shared with TRBD1. This CDR3 comprises 14 residues. Germline V gene data show CDR1 as MGHDK and CDR2 as SYGVNS. Losses at the gene ends were 6 bases for V and 2 bases for J; bases not matched to a gene: 5. CDR3 nucleotides: TGTGCCAGCAGGCAGACAGGGGTTAACACTGAAGCTTTCTTT. It specifies CASRQTGVNTEAFF.

CDR3 DNA sequence: TGCAGCGTTTTTTCCTCCGGGACAGTAGGCACTGAAGCTTTCTTT. Amino acid sequence: CSVFSSGTVGTEAFF. The V call is TRBV29-1, the J call TRBJ1-1, with TRBD1 identical over 7 bases. V lost 5 bases, J lost 4 bases, and 13 bases stayed unmatched. The germline V gene encodes CDR1 SQVTM and CDR2 ANQGSEA. The CDR3 has 15 amino acids. Drawing the rest from reference TRBV29-1 and TRBJ1-1, the complete variable domain is SAVISQKPSRDICQRGTSLTIQCQVDSQVTMMFWYRQQPGQSLTLIATANQGSEATYESGFVIDKFPISRPNLTFSTLTVSNMSPEDSSIYLCSVFSSGTVGTEAFFGQGTRLTVV.

The chain is built from TRBV5-8 and TRBJ2-3; 12 bases fit TRBD2. The CDR3 has 16 residues. J was trimmed by 2 bases and V by 1 base; bases with no gene match: 2. The germline V gene has CDR1 SGHTS and CDR2 YDEGEE. CDR3 amino acids: CASSLTSGRTTDTQYF. As DNA, the CDR3 is TGTGCCAGCAGCTTGACTAGCGGGAGGACCACAGATACGCAGTATTTT.

Remarks on this clone: Other DNA sequences of this sample code for an identical CDR3. This sequence joins TRBV11-2 and TRBJ1-2; weak D call: TRBD1 (5 bases). The CDR3 has 13 amino acids. Per the germline V gene, CDR1 is SGHAT and CDR2 is FQNNGV. V was shortened by 2 bases and J by 13 bases, with 17 bases between the two germline ends. CDR3 DNA sequence: TGTGCCAGCAGCTTATTGACAGCTCCAAGGAGCACCTTC. Its protein is CASSLLTAPRSTF. The full variable domain, with the rest looked up from reference TRBV11-2 and TRBJ1-2, is EAGVAQSPRYKIIEKRQSVAFWCNPISGHATLYWYQQILGQGPKLLIQFQNNGVVDDSQLPKDRFSAERLKGVDSTLKIQPAKLEDSAVYLCASSLLTAPRSTFGSGTRLTVV.

J is TRBJ1-6 and V is TRBV5-6, with 11 bases matching TRBD1. Per the germline V gene, CDR1 is SGHDT and CDR2 is YYEEEE. The CDR3 has 14 amino acids. The ends lost 4 bases at V and 10 bases at J; junction bases unmatched: 4. This CDR3 is CASSPGTGGSPLHF. The CDR3 region has the DNA TGTGCCAGCAGCCCCGGGACAGGGGGATCACCCCTCCACTTT. Using reference TRBV5-6 and TRBJ1-6 for the parts outside the CDR3, the full variable domain is DAGVTQSPTHLIKTRGQQVTLRCSPKSGHDTVSWYQQALGQGPQFIFQYYEEEERQRGNFPDRFSGHQFPNYSSELNVNALLLGDSALYLCASSPGTGGSPLHFGNGTRLTVT.

CDR3 region: CASTEAGGLYEQYF. In DNA, the CDR3 is TGTGCCAGCACCGAAGCGGGAGGGCTCTACGAGCAGTACTTC. This chain connects TRBV28 to TRBJ2-7, with 10 bases fitting TRBD2. CDR1 is MDHEN and CDR2 is SYDVKM in the germline V gene. The CDR3 has 14 amino acids. V was clipped by 7 bases and J by 3 bases; unmatched bases: 6.

The rearrangement joins TRBV6-1 to TRBJ2-1; 9 nucleotides align to TRBD2. Germline V CDR1 and CDR2: MNHNS, SASEGT. Losses at the gene ends were 2 bases for V and 7 bases for J; bases not matched to a gene: 3. This CDR3 region has 14 residues. The CDR3 sequence is CASSELAGMNEQFF. For the CDR3, the DNA is TGTGCCAGCAGTGAACTAGCGGGAATGAATGAGCAGTTCTTC.

The gene calls are TRBV5-1 and TRBJ1-5; TRBD1 matches 8 bases. Germline CDR1 is SGHRS and CDR2 is YFSETQ. The CDR3 extends over 15 amino acids. The J segment lost 4 bases and the V segment lost 4 bases, leaving 7 bases of the junction unmatched. CDR3 coding DNA: TGCGCCAGCAGCGACGGACAGGGAGGGAATCAGCCCCAGCATTTT. Translation gives CASSDGQGGNQPQHF.

In this sample, this clone turned up once. The chain recombines TRBV6-5 with TRBJ2-3; D is unresolved. The CDR3 is made up of 16 amino acids. Between the trimmed V and J ends, which lost 2 bases and 1 base, there was a span of 13 bases. The V gene's germline CDR1 is MNHEY and CDR2 SVGAGI. Here the CDR3 DNA reads TGTGCCAGCAGTTACCTCACTACCGAGGGCACAGATACGCAGTATTTT. Translating gives CASSYLTTEGTDTQYF.

For the CDR3, the DNA is TGCAGCGTGAAAACAAGACTAGATTACGAGCAGTACTTC. Its translation is CSVKTRLDYEQYF. The gene calls are TRBV29-1 and TRBJ2-7; D possibly corresponds to TRBD2 (6 bases). Trimming removed 6 bases from V and 4 bases from J, with 16 bases in between. From germline, CDR1 is SQVTM and CDR2 ANQGSEA. This CDR3 is built from 13 residues.

The gene calls are TRBV21-1 and TRBJ2-2; whether TRBD2, the table's D call, matches the DNA was not checked. TRBV21-1 is marked as a pseudogene. CDR3 length equals 18 residues. DNA for the CDR3: TGTGCCAGCAGCAAACCCCAAAGCGTCTGCGGGAGTACCGGGGAGCTGTTTTTT. Protein product: CASSKPQSVCGSTGELFF.

This clone was seen just once. V is TRBV18 and J is TRBJ2-7; D not resolved. Germline CDR1 is KGHSH and CDR2 is LQKENI. V was cut by 0 bases and J by 6 bases, with 9 bases left in between. CDR3 length: 13 amino acids. Here the CDR3 DNA reads TGTGCCAGCTCACCACCGGCCTCCCGCGAGCAGTACTTC. It translates to CASSPPASREQYF.

This clone showed up just a few times. This sequence joins TRBV25-1 and TRBJ1-2, with 10 bases matching TRBD1. Trimming removed 2 bases from V and 3 bases from J; junction bases left unmatched: 3. Germline V lookup: CDR1 MGHDK, CDR2 SYGVNS. The CDR3 sequence is 15 residues long. The CDR3 bases are TGTGCCAGCAGTGAACCCGGGACAGGGGACTATGGCTACACCTTC. This sequence encodes CASSEPGTGDYGYTF.

The J gene is TRBJ2-3, the V gene TRBV7-2, with TRBD2 as a possible D gene (7 bases). The CDR3 extends over 13 amino acids. Germline CDR1 is SGHTA and CDR2 is FQGNSA. V was cut by 6 bases and J by 2 bases, with 9 bases left in between. CDR3 in DNA: TGTGCCAGCAGGGGGGGGCTCACAGATACGCAGTATTTT. This gives the protein CASRGGLTDTQYF.

The chain uses TRBV5-1 and TRBJ2-5; unclear D gene. The CDR3 loop spans 11 amino acids. Deletions cut 3 bases from V and 2 bases from J, with 2 bases between. The germline gives CDR1 SGHRS, CDR2 YFSETQ. The CDR3 bases are TGCGCCAGCAGCTCTCAAGAGACCCAGTACTTC. This translates into CASSSQETQYF.

This clone appeared a single time. The chain recombines TRBV20-1 with TRBJ2-1, with D possibly matching TRBD1 (6 bases). Germline V CDR1 and CDR2: DFQATT, SNEGSKA (reference sequence). With 5 bases removed from V and 6 bases from J, the gap between germline ends came to 8 bases. There are 11 residues in the CDR3. The CDR3 is CSAYRANEQFF. The CDR3 region has the DNA TGCAGTGCTTACAGGGCCAATGAGCAGTTCTTC.

This clone was counted once. The V call is TRBV7-9, the J call TRBJ2-7, with D perhaps TRBD1 (5 bases). The germline V gene has CDR1 SEHNR and CDR2 FQNEAQ (reference sequence). CDR3 length equals 13 residues. Trimming cost V 5 bases and J 6 bases, with 14 bases left between them. The CDR3, as DNA: TGTGCCAGCAGCCAGTTGGGGCTGGGCGAGCAGTACTTC. This codes for CASSQLGLGEQYF. The complete variable domain, with remaining parts taken from reference TRBV7-9 and TRBJ2-7, reads DTGVSQNPRHKITKRGQNVTFRCDPISEHNRLYWYRQTLGQGPEFLTYFQNEAQLEKSRLLSDRFSAERPKGSFSTLEIQRTEQGDSAMYLCASSQLGLGEQYFGPGTRLTVT.

The chain couples TRBV21-1 to TRBJ2-7; TRBD2, as called in the table, went unchecked against the DNA. TRBV21-1 is designated a pseudogene. There are 16 residues in the CDR3. CDR3 amino acids: CASSTATSGRSYEQYF. CDR3 sequence (DNA): TGTGCCAGCAGCACTGCGACTAGCGGGAGATCCTACGAGCAGTACTTC.

This chain uses TRBV25-1 with TRBJ1-2, with TRBD1 matching over 7 bases. V lost 4 bases and J lost 4; bases outside the gene matches: 9. The CDR3 loop spans 15 amino acids. CDR1 and CDR2 from the germline V gene are MGHDK and SYGVNS. The CDR3 spells CASSAPRGGAYGYTF. The CDR3 coding sequence is TGTGCCAGCAGTGCCCCCAGAGGGGGCGCCTATGGCTACACCTTC.